The sequence of this T cell receptor (beta chain) was determined in a study of siplizumab effects on memory and regulatory T cells. Germline-derived CDR1 and CDR2 are SGHDN and FVKESK. The junction had 19 bases not matched to a gene; V was cut back by 4 bases and J by 9 bases. The CDR3 contains 17 residues. Approximately 100,000 TCR templates per sample were assayed. Sequenced by immunoSEQ multiplex PCR; TCRdb stores in-frame clones only, minus some. The table records about 100,000 clones, 91% of them present only once. This clone was observed a single time. Its specificity is unknown. General study points: Naive or memory phenotype assignment was not possible for roughly 75-97% of proliferating CD4+ or CD8+ clones. Naive T cell populations appeared to exhibit greater diversity than memory cells and appeared to be major alloresponse contributors.

The rearrangement links TRBV14 to TRBJ2-7; 9 nucleotides agree with TRBD1. Sequencing was done on a sample of CD4+ T cells sorted from blood. This sequence originates from a human donor in good health. Some clones in this sample may be carry-over from other donors' samples. The CDR3 bases are TGTGCCAGCAGCCGATTCTCTTCTCCGGGACAGGGTGTGGGGCAGTACTTC. This translates into CASSRFSSPGQGVGQYF.